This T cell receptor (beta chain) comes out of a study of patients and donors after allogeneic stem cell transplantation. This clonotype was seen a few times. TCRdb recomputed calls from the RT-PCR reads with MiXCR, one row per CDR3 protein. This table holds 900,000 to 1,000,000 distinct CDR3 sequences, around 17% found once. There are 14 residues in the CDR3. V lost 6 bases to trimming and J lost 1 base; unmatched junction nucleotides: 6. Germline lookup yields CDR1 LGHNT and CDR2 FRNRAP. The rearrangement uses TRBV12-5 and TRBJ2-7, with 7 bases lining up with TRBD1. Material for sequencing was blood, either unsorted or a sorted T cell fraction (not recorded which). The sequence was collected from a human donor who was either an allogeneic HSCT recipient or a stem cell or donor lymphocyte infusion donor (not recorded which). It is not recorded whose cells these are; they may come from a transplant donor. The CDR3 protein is CASGVGQVSYEQYF. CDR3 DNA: TGTGCTAGTGGCGTAGGACAGGTGTCCTACGAGCAGTACTTC.